Each of the 8 T cell receptor beta chains below was sequenced from the same sample in a study of PD-1 blockade in classical Hodgkin lymphoma. The time point: cycle 4 day 1 (C4D1), after 6 weeks of nivolumab. Every patient had relapsed following autologous stem cell transplantation, and cohorts differed in brentuximab vedotin exposure. Data came from immunoSEQ multiplex PCR; TCRdb stores just in-frame clones and leaves some out. The data show under 9,000 clones, around four fifths seen once. Specimen: peripheral blood mononuclear cells (PBMCs), collected before the fourth cycle of nivolumab. These receptors were obtained from a human donor with classical Hodgkin lymphoma.

This sequence joins TRBV20-1 and TRBJ2-3; D is uncertain. V lost 5 bases to trimming and J lost 2 bases, with 2 bases between them. The CDR3 is 10 residues long. Germline loops: CDR1 DFQATT, CDR2 SNEGSKA (reference sequence). This CDR3 is CSASTDTQYF. The CDR3 region has the DNA TGCAGTGCTTCCACAGATACGCAGTATTTT.

This clone was seen more than once but under ten times. The V gene is TRBV10-1, the J gene TRBJ2-4, with 14 bases that match TRBD2. The CDR3 sequence is 16 residues long. CDR1 is WNHNN and CDR2 is SYGVQD in the germline V gene (reference sequence). V shed 3 bases and J 5 bases; nucleotides not matched to a gene: 3. CDR3 coding DNA: TGCGCCAGCAGTGAAGGGACTAGCGGGGGCCAAAACATTCAGTACTTC. This gives the protein CASSEGTSGGQNIQYF.

This chain links TRBV19 with TRBJ1-1; no definite D call. The germline V and J ends were trimmed by 5 bases and 7 bases, with 11 bases remaining between them. The CDR3 loop spans 12 amino acids. Germline CDR1 LNHDA, CDR2 SQIVND (reference sequence). CDR3 region: CASSARVGEAFF. The CDR3 DNA is TGTGCCAGTAGTGCCCGGGTGGGTGAAGCTTTCTTT.

Here the CDR3 DNA reads TGTGCCAGCAACCCTCGCAGGGAGCAGTTCTTC. Translation: CASNPRREQFF. The chain is built from TRBV2 and TRBJ2-1; D is unresolved. V was pared by 7 bases and J by 10 bases, with 11 bases between. The CDR3 is made up of 11 amino acids. Germline loops: CDR1 SNHLY, CDR2 FYNNEI.

Points on this clone: Other DNA sequences of this sample code for an identical CDR3. The chain joins TRBV7-9 to TRBJ1-1, with TRBD1 matching over 9 bases. This CDR3 has 16 residues. Germline CDR1 is SEHNR and CDR2 is FQNEAQ (reference sequence). Unmatched junction bases numbered 8, after V lost 6 bases and J lost 0 bases. CDR3 nucleotide sequence: TGTGCCAGCAGGGGCAGGGACAGGGCAATGAACACTGAAGCTTTCTTT. Its protein product is CASRGRDRAMNTEAFF. The variable domain in full, completed from reference TRBV7-9 and TRBJ1-1, reads DTGVSQNPRHKITKRGQNVTFRCDPISEHNRLYWYRQTLGQGPEFLTYFQNEAQLEKSRLLSDRFSAERPKGSFSTLEIQRTEQGDSAMYLCASRGRDRAMNTEAFFGQGTRLTVV.

J is TRBJ1-2 and V is TRBV29-1; D perhaps matches TRBD1 (6 bases). CDR1 SQVTM and CDR2 ANQGSEA come from the germline V gene. The CDR3 has 15 residues. Deletions cut 4 bases from V and 7 bases from J, with 22 bases between. Written as DNA, the CDR3 is TGCAGCGTTGGAAGGGGGGGCGCGGGTAAGGTTGGCTACACCTTC. Protein product: CSVGRGGAGKVGYTF.

V gene TRBV10-3 combines with J gene TRBJ2-5; D might be TRBD2 (5 bases). Germline assignment: CDR1 ENHRY and CDR2 SYGVKD. This CDR3 is 18 amino acids long. V gave up 2 bases and J gave up 4 bases, with 23 bases separating them. The DNA of the CDR3 is TGTGCCATCAGTGAGGCCAAGACGGGCGGGTTTAGTTTAGAGACCCAGTACTTC. It encodes CAISEAKTGGFSLETQYF.

This clone was recorded only once. At one of its ends the junction is not consistent with the germline gene, which may arise from a read error. V is TRBV7-7 and J is TRBJ2-3, with D maybe TRBD2 (5 bases). The CDR3 contains 14 residues. Germline V gene sequence: CDR1 SSHAT, CDR2 FNYEAQ (reference sequence). In DNA form, the CDR3 reads TGTGCTAGCAGCCCCTCACTAGGGTCAGATACGCAGTATTTT. Its protein product is CASSPSLGSDTQYF.